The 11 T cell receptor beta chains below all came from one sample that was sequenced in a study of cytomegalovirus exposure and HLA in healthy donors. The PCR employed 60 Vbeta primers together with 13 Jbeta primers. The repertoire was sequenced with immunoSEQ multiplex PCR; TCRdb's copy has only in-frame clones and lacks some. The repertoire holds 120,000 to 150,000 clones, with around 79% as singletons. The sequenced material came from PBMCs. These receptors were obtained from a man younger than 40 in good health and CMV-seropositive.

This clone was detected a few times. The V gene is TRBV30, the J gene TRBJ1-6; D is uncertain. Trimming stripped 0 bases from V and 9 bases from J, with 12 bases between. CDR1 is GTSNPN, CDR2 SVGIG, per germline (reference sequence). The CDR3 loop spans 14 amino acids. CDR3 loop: CAWSVNSFTSPLHF. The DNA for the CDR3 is TGTGCCTGGAGTGTTAACAGCTTTACTTCACCCCTCCACTTT.

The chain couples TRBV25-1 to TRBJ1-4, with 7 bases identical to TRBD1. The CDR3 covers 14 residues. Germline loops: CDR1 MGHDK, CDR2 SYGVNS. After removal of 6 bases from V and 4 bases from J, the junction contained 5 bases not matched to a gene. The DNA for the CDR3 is TGTGCCAGCAGGTTACAGGGGATTAATGAAAAACTGTTTTTT. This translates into CASRLQGINEKLFF. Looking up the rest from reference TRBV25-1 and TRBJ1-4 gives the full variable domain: EADIYQTPRYLVIGTGKKITLECSQTMGHDKMYWYQQDPGMELHLIHYSYGVNSTEKGDLSSESTVSRIRTEHFPLTLESARPSHTSQYLCASRLQGINEKLFFGSGTQLSVL.

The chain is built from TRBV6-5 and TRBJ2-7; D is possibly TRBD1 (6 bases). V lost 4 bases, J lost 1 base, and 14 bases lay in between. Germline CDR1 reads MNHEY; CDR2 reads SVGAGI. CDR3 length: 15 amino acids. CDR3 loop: CASSFTGLSSYEQYF. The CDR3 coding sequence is TGTGCCAGCAGTTTCACAGGGTTGTCGTCCTACGAGCAGTACTTC.

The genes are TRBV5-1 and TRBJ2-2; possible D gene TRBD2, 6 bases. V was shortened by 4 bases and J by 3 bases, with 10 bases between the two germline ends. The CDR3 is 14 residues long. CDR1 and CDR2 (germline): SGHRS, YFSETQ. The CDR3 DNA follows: TGCGCCAGCAGCGGGGGACTCTACACCGGGGAGCTGTTTTTT. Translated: CASSGGLYTGELFF.

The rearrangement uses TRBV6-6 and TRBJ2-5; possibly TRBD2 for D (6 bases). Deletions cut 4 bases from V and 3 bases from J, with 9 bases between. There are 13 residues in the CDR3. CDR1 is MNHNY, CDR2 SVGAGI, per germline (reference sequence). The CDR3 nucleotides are TGTGCCAGCAGTTCGGACTATGAAGAGACCCAGTACTTC. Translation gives CASSSDYEETQYF.

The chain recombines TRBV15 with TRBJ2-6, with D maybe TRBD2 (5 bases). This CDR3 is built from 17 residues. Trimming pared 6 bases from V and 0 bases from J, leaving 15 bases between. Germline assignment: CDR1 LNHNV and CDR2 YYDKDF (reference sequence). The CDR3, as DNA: TGTGCCACCAGAGGACTCCAATATCTCTCTGGGGCCAACGTCCTGACTTTC. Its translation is CATRGLQYLSGANVLTF.

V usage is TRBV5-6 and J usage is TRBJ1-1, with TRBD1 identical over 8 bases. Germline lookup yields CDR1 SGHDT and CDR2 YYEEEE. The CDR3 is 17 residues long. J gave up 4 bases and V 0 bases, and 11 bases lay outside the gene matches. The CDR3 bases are TGTGCCAGCAGCTTGGCCGAGACAGGGGCGAGGGGCACTGAAGCTTTCTTT. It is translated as CASSLAETGARGTEAFF.

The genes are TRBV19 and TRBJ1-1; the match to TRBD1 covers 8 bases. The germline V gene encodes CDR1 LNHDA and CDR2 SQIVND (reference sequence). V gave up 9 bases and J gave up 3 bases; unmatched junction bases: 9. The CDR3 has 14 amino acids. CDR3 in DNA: TGTGCCAGCGGGATGGGGGACAGGTACACTGAAGCTTTCTTT. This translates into CASGMGDRYTEAFF. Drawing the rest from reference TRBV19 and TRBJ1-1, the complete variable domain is DGGITQSPKYLFRKEGQNVTLSCEQNLNHDAMYWYRQDPGQGLRLIYYSQIVNDFQKGDIAEGYSVSREKKESFPLTVTSAQKNPTAFYLCASGMGDRYTEAFFGQGTRLTVV.

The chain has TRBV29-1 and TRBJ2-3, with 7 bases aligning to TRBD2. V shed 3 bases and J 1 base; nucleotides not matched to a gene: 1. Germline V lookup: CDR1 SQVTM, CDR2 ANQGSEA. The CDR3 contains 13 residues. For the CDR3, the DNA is TGCAGCGTTGAGAGCGGGGGCACAGATACGCAGTATTTT. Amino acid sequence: CSVESGGTDTQYF.

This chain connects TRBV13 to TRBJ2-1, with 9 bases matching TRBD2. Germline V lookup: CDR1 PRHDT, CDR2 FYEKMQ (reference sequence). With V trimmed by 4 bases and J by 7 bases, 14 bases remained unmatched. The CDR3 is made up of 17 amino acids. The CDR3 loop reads CASSSNRGAGGRNEQFF. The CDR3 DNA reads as TGTGCCAGCAGCTCCAACCGGGGAGCGGGAGGACGGAATGAGCAGTTCTTC.

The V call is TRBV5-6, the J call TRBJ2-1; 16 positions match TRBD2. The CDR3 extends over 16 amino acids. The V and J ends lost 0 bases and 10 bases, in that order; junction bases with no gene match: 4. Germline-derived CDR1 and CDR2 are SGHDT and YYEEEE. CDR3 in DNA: TGTGCCAGCAGCTTGGTGGGACTAGCGGGGGGGGTCGAGCAGTTCTTC. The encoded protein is CASSLVGLAGGVEQFF.